This TCR beta chain was obtained from a study of T cell repertoires in cytomegalovirus infection. For the study at large: CMV epitopes, recently identified HLA-C-restricted and well-studied HLA-B-restricted, were used. Shared public TCR beta signatures pointed to both CMV infection and a matching HLA type. General study findings and limits: Ex vivo, HLA-C-restricted CMV-specific TCR beta clonotypes prevailed over the rest of the response.

CDR1 and CDR2 from the germline V gene are SGHVS and FNYEAQ. The CDR3 has 15 residues. V was clipped by 4 bases and J by 2 bases, with 13 bases between them. TCRdb used MiXCR to reprocess the reads, holding one entry per CDR3 protein. The sample consists of about 770,000 distinct CDR3 sequences, 25% to 35% of them appearing once. Turning to this clonotype: What it recognizes is unknown.

The sample here was cultured CD8+ T cells from PBMCs, taken from culture after CMV antigen stimulation. The chain employs TRBV7-6 and TRBJ2-3; no definite D call. This receptor was obtained from a human donor in good health (CMV status not recorded). Some clones in this sample may be carry-over from other donors' samples. The DNA for the CDR3 is TGTGCCAGCAGCTACGACGCCGCTCTCACAGATACGCAGTATTTT. It encodes CASSYDAALTDTQYF.